The rows below give T cell receptor beta chains drawn from one sample of a study of T cells in Graves' hyperthyroidism and ophthalmopathy. Each CDR3 protein is one row after TCRdb ran MiXCR on the multiplex PCR reads. The sample yields around 300,000 distinct CDR3 sequences, less than 30% seen once. Material for sequencing was blood. The receptors shown here come from a man aged 35 to 55 with Graves' hyperthyroidism that later progressed to Graves' ophthalmopathy. The CDR3 runs from the conserved cysteine through the conserved F or W. The D gene is left open where the match is weak. The size field is filled for only some rows; it gives once, few, many or a size class.

>.|TRBJ2-5|few|TRBV5-1
TGCGCCAGCAGCTTGGGAGCTAGTCCTATGGAGACCCAGTACTTC
CASSLGASPMETQYF
>TRBD2|TRBJ2-7|.|TRBV7-2
TGTGCCAGCAGCGAAGAACTAGCGGGAGGATACGAGCAGTACTTC
CASSEELAGGYEQYF
>.|TRBJ1-3|.|TRBV28
TGTGCCAGCAGTCTCCATCATGATAGAAACACCATATATTTT
CASSLHHDRNTIYF
>TRBD1|TRBJ1-2|many|TRBV24-1
TGTGCCACCAGTGACTCAGGACAGGCGGTGGGCTACACCTTC
CATSDSGQAVGYTF
>TRBD2|TRBJ2-5|.|TRBV30
TGTGCCTGGAGTGAGCCGGGACTAGGGGAAGAGACCCAGTACTTC
CAWSEPGLGEETQYF
>TRBD2|TRBJ2-5|many|TRBV28
TGTGCCAGCAGTTTTCTAGCGGGAGGGTCAGAGACCCAGTACTTC
CASSFLAGGSETQYF
>.|TRBJ2-7|many|TRBV28
TGTGCCAGCAGTTTAGCCAGTCCTCGAGGGTACGAGCAGTACTTC
CASSLASPRGYEQYF
>.|TRBJ2-1|many|TRBV6-1
TGTGCCAGCACTGGGAGCTCCTACAATGAGCAGTTCTTC
CASTGSSYNEQFF
>.|TRBJ1-1|.|TRBV6-1
TGTGCCAGCAGCGACATGGGGGCTGGGAACACTGAAGCTTTCTTT
CASSDMGAGNTEAFF
>.|TRBJ1-2|few|TRBV6-1
TGTGCCAGCAGTCGACAGTACCTAGCGACCTCTGATGGCTACACCTTC
CASSRQYLATSDGYTF
>.|TRBJ1-2|many|TRBV30
TGTGCCTCCCGAAATGGGGGATACGGCTACACCTTC
CASRNGGYGYTF
>TRBD1|TRBJ1-5|many|TRBV7-2
TGTGCCAGCAGCTCCCGGGACAGGTATCAGCCCCAGCATTTT
CASSSRDRYQPQHF
>.|TRBJ1-2|many|TRBV29-1
TGCAGCGTTGATTCTTTTGGGGACCAGAGTTCCGGGGGCTTC
CSVDSFGDQSSGGF
>.|TRBJ2-2|many|TRBV19
TGTGCCAGCCCGGACACGAACACCGGGGAGCTGTTTTTT
CASPDTNTGELFF
>TRBD1|TRBJ2-7|few|TRBV6-2/TRBV6-3
TGTGCCAGCAGTTACGGGGACAGTTCCTACGAGCAGTACTTC
CASSYGDSSYEQYF
>.|TRBJ1-5|.|TRBV20-1
TGCAGTGCTAGATGGGGGAATCAGCCCCAGCATTTT
CSARWGNQPQHF
>TRBD1|TRBJ2-5|many|TRBV18
TGTGCCAGCTCTCAACAGGGGCTTCTGGAGACCCAGTACTTC
CASSQQGLLETQYF
>.|TRBJ1-5|many|TRBV12-5
TGTGCTAGTGGTTTGGTACGAAACAGGGTTTTAGATCAGCCCCAGCATTTT
CASGLVRNRVLDQPQHF
>TRBD1|TRBJ1-1|many|TRBV12-3/TRBV12-4
TGTGCCAGCAGTTTAGCGGGGGACAGGGACACTGAAGCTTTCTTT
CASSLAGDRDTEAFF
>TRBD1|TRBJ2-2|many|TRBV6-2/TRBV6-3
TGTGCCAGCACAGGACAGGGGGCCACAAAGAACACCGGGGAGCTGTTTTTT
CASTGQGATKNTGELFF
>TRBD1|TRBJ2-2|many|TRBV24-1
TGTGCCACCAGTGATCCAGAGTCCCTTACAGGGGCCACCGGGGAGCTGTTTTTT
CATSDPESLTGATGELFF
>.|TRBJ1-1|many|TRBV10-2
TGCGCCAGCAGTCCCCCGGTAGGCACTGAAGCTTTCTTT
CASSPPVGTEAFF
>.|TRBJ2-3|few|TRBV18
TGTGCCAGCTCCCCACCCTCCACAGATACGCAGTATTTT
CASSPPSTDTQYF
>TRBD2|TRBJ2-7|many|TRBV5-1
TGCGCCAGCAGCTTGGTTCTCCGCCTTACTAGCGGGATAGGTTACTACGAGCAGTACTTC
CASSLVLRLTSGIGYYEQYF
>TRBD1|TRBJ1-2|.|TRBV6-2/TRBV6-3
TGTGCCAGCAGGCGCCCGGGACAGGGACAATATGGCTACACCTTC
CASRRPGQGQYGYTF
>.|TRBJ1-1|many|TRBV6-5
TGTGCCAGCACCGTAGGACAGCTGAACACTGAAGCTTTCTTT
CASTVGQLNTEAFF
>.|TRBJ2-5|many|TRBV30
TGTGCCTGGAGTAAACACCCTGGACAGACAGAGACCCAGTACTTC
CAWSKHPGQTETQYF
>TRBD2|TRBJ2-5|many|TRBV20-1
TGCAGTGCCCCCTCGGGCGGGAGAGGTGGAGAGACCCAGTACTTC
CSAPSGGRGGETQYF
>.|TRBJ1-1|many|TRBV6-2/TRBV6-3
TGTGCCAGCACAGGAGTCGGGTCGGGCACTGAAGCTTTCTTT
CASTGVGSGTEAFF